Shown below are 10 T cell receptor beta chains from a single sample sequenced in a study of cytomegalovirus exposure and HLA in healthy donors. The PCR had 60 Vbeta and 13 Jbeta primers. Assay: immunoSEQ multiplex PCR; the TCRdb copy retains only in-frame clones and omits some. The repertoire holds 140,000 to 150,000 clones, roughly 80% seen once, with 2.5% to 3% in the top ten. Sequenced input: PBMCs. These receptors originate from a female donor in good health and CMV-seronegative.

The chain carries TRBV5-1 and TRBJ2-3; perhaps TRBD1 as D (6 bases). The CDR3 covers 16 residues. The V and J ends lost 0 bases and 5 bases respectively, with 16 bases between them. Germline CDR1 and CDR2: SGHRS and YFSETQ. CDR3 sequence reads: CASSLAGTGSIDTQYF. The CDR3 DNA reads TGCGCCAGCAGCTTGGCAGGAACAGGGAGTATAGATACGCAGTATTTT.

The DNA for the CDR3 is TGTGCCAGCACCTACATGGACACGAGCTCCTACAATGAGCAGTTCTTC. Amino acids: CASTYMDTSSYNEQFF. The chain uses TRBV7-3 and TRBJ2-1; tentatively, D is TRBD1 (5 bases). The CDR3 is 16 residues long. Per the germline V gene, CDR1 is SGHTA and CDR2 is FQGTGA. V was clipped by 7 bases and J by 0 bases, with 16 bases between them. Drawing the rest from reference TRBV7-3 and TRBJ2-1, the complete variable domain is GAGVSQTPSNKVTEKGKYVELRCDPISGHTALYWYRQSLGQGPEFLIYFQGTGAADDSGLPNDRFFAVRPEGSVSTLKIQRTERGDSAVYLCASTYMDTSSYNEQFFGPGTRLTVL.

This clone was recorded only once. V usage is TRBV5-1 and J usage is TRBJ2-1, with 11 positions matching TRBD2. The V gene's germline CDR1 is SGHRS and CDR2 YFSETQ. CDR3 length equals 16 residues. Losses at the gene ends were 0 bases for V and 7 bases for J; bases not matched to a gene: 6. The CDR3 sequence is CASSLGLAGRGNEQFF. CDR3 DNA sequence: TGCGCCAGCAGCTTGGGACTAGCGGGGAGGGGGAATGAGCAGTTCTTC.

The genes are TRBV9 and TRBJ2-2, with TRBD2 matching over 12 bases. This CDR3 spans 16 amino acids. Germline V lookup: CDR1 SGDLS, CDR2 YYNGEE. J lost 3 bases, V lost 3 bases, and 3 bases had no gene match. CDR3 residues: CASSAPSGGDTGELFF. DNA for the CDR3: TGTGCCAGCAGCGCCCCTAGCGGGGGGGACACCGGGGAGCTGTTTTTT.

This chain joins TRBV6-5 and TRBJ1-1; 7 positions agree with TRBD1. The trim removed 6 bases at V and 6 bases at J, leaving 4 bases unmatched. CDR3 length: 12 amino acids. The germline V gene encodes CDR1 MNHEY and CDR2 SVGAGI. The CDR3 DNA reads TGTGCCAGCAGCAGGGGGAGCGCTGAAGCTTTCTTT. Encoded protein: CASSRGSAEAFF.

This chain uses TRBV6-1 with TRBJ2-2, with D maybe TRBD1 (5 bases). This CDR3 has 14 residues. Trimming took 6 bases from V and 2 from J, leaving 10 bases between them. Germline assignment: CDR1 MNHNS and CDR2 SASEGT. The CDR3 here is CASRYQGNTGELFF. CDR3 nucleotides: TGTGCCAGCAGATACCAGGGAAACACCGGGGAGCTGTTTTTT.

The chain uses TRBV5-6 and TRBJ2-1; 7 nucleotides match TRBD2. Germline V CDR1 and CDR2: SGHDT, YYEEEE. The CDR3 is 13 amino acids. The J segment lost 10 bases and the V segment lost 5 bases, leaving 9 bases of the junction unmatched. As DNA, the CDR3 is TGTGCCAGCAGGCTCGCGGGGGTGAGGGAGCAGTTCTTC. This sequence encodes CASRLAGVREQFF.

As DNA, the CDR3 is TGTGCCAGCAGCACGGGACAGTCAAATGAAAAACTGTTTTTT. It yields the protein CASSTGQSNEKLFF. This rearrangement joins TRBV9 to TRBJ1-4; 7 nucleotides agree with TRBD1. V shed 4 bases and J 5 bases; nucleotides not matched to a gene: 5. Germline V lookup: CDR1 SGDLS, CDR2 YYNGEE. The CDR3 covers 14 residues.

The chain employs TRBV18 and TRBJ1-2; 10 bases line up with TRBD1. From germline, CDR1 is KGHSH and CDR2 LQKENI. V was pared by 4 bases and J by 3 bases, with 8 bases of the junction left unmatched. The length of the CDR3 is 16 residues. The CDR3 nucleotides read TGTGCCAGCTCACGGACGACAGGGGGCGCGGACTATGGCTACACCTTC. It codes for CASSRTTGGADYGYTF.

The chain has TRBV25-1 and TRBJ2-1; D may be TRBD1 (6 bases). The length of the CDR3 is 12 residues. V was clipped by 8 bases and J by 6 bases, with 11 bases between them. The germline CDR1 and CDR2 sequences are MGHDK and SYGVNS. CDR3: CASGGQFNEQFF. The DNA for the CDR3 is TGTGCCAGCGGAGGACAGTTCAATGAGCAGTTCTTC.